Given below is one T cell receptor beta chain in context. No antigen is known for it. This sample is part of a study of cytomegalovirus exposure and HLA in healthy donors. The PCR was carried out with 60 Vbeta primers and 13 Jbeta primers. The data were produced by immunoSEQ multiplex PCR, yet TCRdb's version contains in-frame clones alone and is incomplete. The sample includes under 150,000 clones, roughly 74% of them seen just once. V lost 0 bases, J lost 3 bases, and 2 bases stayed unmatched. CDR3 length: 15 amino acids. The V gene's germline CDR1 is SGHTA and CDR2 FQGNSA. In nominal health when sampled, donors likely had unrecorded immune exposures nonetheless. General study findings and limits: According to reports, the classifier identified cytomegalovirus status with high specificity and sensitivity. Most TCR sequences proved rare, with some public TCRs found in many donors.

The sample was PBMCs. The chain is built from TRBV7-2 and TRBJ2-7, with 10 bases matching TRBD2. The sequence was obtained from a woman in her forties in good health and CMV-seropositive. The CDR3 coding sequence is TGTGCCAGCAGCTTAGCGCTAGCGGGGGTCTACGAGCAGTACTTC. Protein: CASSLALAGVYEQYF.